The clone carrying this T cell receptor (beta chain) has at least ten counts. Its specificity is not known. Losses at the gene ends were 4 bases for V and 4 bases for J; bases not matched to a gene: 4. CDR1 and CDR2 from the germline V gene are DFQATT and SNEGSKA (reference sequence). The CDR3 totals 14 residues. This sample was taken from a study of CD8 T cells in ankylosing spondylitis. Molecular-barcoded quantitative 5'-RACE produced these TCR beta libraries. TCRdb recomputed calls from the 5' RACE reads with MiXCR, one row per CDR3 protein. The sample gives about 150,000 distinct CDR3 sequences, about an eighth of which show up once; 3.5% to 5% is in the top ten. Broader study findings: Clones linked to disease, bearing a CD8+ phenotype, were relatively rare in peripheral blood. Matched ankylosing spondylitis synovial fluid reportedly showed significant enrichment of disease-linked clones. There was a TCR beta motif, made of roughly eight highly homologous variants, that appeared characteristic of ankylosing spondylitis blood.

Sequencing was performed on blood, either unsorted or a sorted T cell fraction (not recorded which). This sequence originates from a female donor with ankylosing spondylitis or in good health (not recorded which). The chain employs TRBV20-1 and TRBJ1-4; 9 bases line up with TRBD1. CDR3 residues: CSAKGQGSNEKLFF. DNA for the CDR3: TGCAGTGCTAAAGGACAGGGGAGTAATGAAAAACTGTTTTTT.